A selection of T cell receptor beta chains follows, all from one sample in a study of regulatory T cells in long-lasting Graves disease. From the multiplex PCR reads, TCRdb called clonotypes with MiXCR, one entry per CDR3 protein. This table has 500,000 or so distinct CDR3 sequences, 15% to 20% appearing once. The sample was also linked to a second study, of T cells in Graves' hyperthyroidism and ophthalmopathy.

The sample consisted of peripheral blood mononuclear cells (PBMCs), taken at new diagnosis, from a patient treated with antithyroid drugs. These receptors were obtained from a man between 40 and 49 years old with Graves disease. CDR3s include the opening cysteine and the closing phenylalanine or tryptophan. D genes are given only for firm matches. Where a row states a size, it is once, few, many or the class of an expanded clone; other rows omit it.

j_gene: TRBJ1-1; abundance: NA; v_gene: TRBV5-6; d_gene: TRBD1; CDR3aa: CASSLASGQEKAFF; CDR3nt: TGTGCCAGCAGCTTGGCATCCGGACAGGAAAAAGCTTTCTTT
j_gene: TRBJ2-3; abundance: many; v_gene: TRBV28; d_gene: NA; CDR3aa: CASSSAEGLSTDTQYF; CDR3nt: TGTGCCAGCAGTTCCGCAGAGGGACTTAGCACAGATACGCAGTATTTT
j_gene: TRBJ2-1; abundance: many; v_gene: TRBV5-1; d_gene: NA; CDR3aa: CASSYSHEQFF; CDR3nt: TGCGCCAGCAGTTATTCCCATGAGCAGTTCTTC
j_gene: TRBJ2-1; abundance: many; v_gene: TRBV5-1; d_gene: NA; CDR3aa: CASSLVQGSYNEQFF; CDR3nt: TGCGCCAGCAGCTTGGTACAGGGTTCCTACAATGAGCAGTTCTTC
j_gene: TRBJ1-1; abundance: NA; v_gene: TRBV12-3/TRBV12-4; d_gene: NA; CDR3aa: CASSFIVNTEAFF; CDR3nt: TGTGCCAGCAGTTTTATAGTGAACACTGAAGCTTTCTTT
j_gene: TRBJ2-5; abundance: NA; v_gene: TRBV2; d_gene: TRBD1; CDR3aa: CASSDQQGAQETQYF; CDR3nt: TGTGCCAGCAGTGACCAACAGGGGGCACAGGAGACCCAGTACTTC
j_gene: TRBJ2-6; abundance: many; v_gene: TRBV7-3; d_gene: NA; CDR3aa: CASSLWGTGANVLTF; CDR3nt: TGTGCCAGCAGCTTATGGGGAACTGGGGCCAACGTCCTGACTTTC
j_gene: TRBJ2-5; abundance: many; v_gene: TRBV11-2; d_gene: NA; CDR3aa: CASSLHRRVETQYF; CDR3nt: TGTGCCAGCAGCCTACACAGGAGGGTAGAGACCCAGTACTTC
j_gene: TRBJ2-1; abundance: many; v_gene: TRBV5-1; d_gene: NA; CDR3aa: CASSLVSGVPNEQFF; CDR3nt: TGCGCCAGCAGCTTGGTGTCAGGGGTCCCAAATGAGCAGTTCTTC
j_gene: TRBJ2-3; abundance: few; v_gene: TRBV6-2/TRBV6-3; d_gene: NA; CDR3aa: CASSDPNTDTQYF; CDR3nt: TGTGCCAGCAGTGATCCCAACACAGATACGCAGTATTTT
j_gene: TRBJ2-7; abundance: many; v_gene: TRBV5-1; d_gene: NA; CDR3aa: CASSSVRATPSEQYF; CDR3nt: TGCGCCAGCAGCTCCGTGCGGGCTACTCCTAGCGAGCAGTACTTC
j_gene: TRBJ1-4; abundance: few; v_gene: TRBV25-1; d_gene: NA; CDR3aa: CASQGRENEKLFF; CDR3nt: TGTGCCTCCCAAGGACGGGAGAATGAAAAACTGTTTTTT
j_gene: TRBJ1-5; abundance: NA; v_gene: TRBV12-5; d_gene: NA; CDR3aa: CASGLVGPNQPQHF; CDR3nt: TGTGCTAGTGGTTTGGTAGGCCCCAATCAGCCCCAGCATTTT
j_gene: TRBJ2-2; abundance: many; v_gene: TRBV11-3; d_gene: TRBD2; CDR3aa: CASSLRESTGELFF; CDR3nt: TGTGCCAGCAGCTTGCGGGAGAGCACCGGGGAGCTGTTTTTT
j_gene: TRBJ2-7; abundance: many; v_gene: TRBV2; d_gene: TRBD1; CDR3aa: CASRRQGFSYEQYF; CDR3nt: TGTGCCAGCAGGAGACAGGGTTTCAGCTACGAGCAGTACTTC
j_gene: TRBJ2-1; abundance: NA; v_gene: TRBV11-2; d_gene: TRBD2; CDR3aa: CASSRSQRDPYNEQFF; CDR3nt: TGTGCCAGCAGCAGATCCCAGCGGGACCCCTACAATGAGCAGTTCTTC
j_gene: TRBJ1-2; abundance: many; v_gene: TRBV27; d_gene: NA; CDR3aa: CASSSPGSSNYGYTF; CDR3nt: TGTGCCAGCAGTTCCCCCGGATCTAGTAACTATGGCTACACCTTC
j_gene: TRBJ2-1; abundance: many; v_gene: TRBV28; d_gene: NA; CDR3aa: CASSLLGDNEQFF; CDR3nt: TGTGCCAGCAGTTTATTAGGGGATAATGAGCAGTTCTTC
j_gene: TRBJ1-2; abundance: many; v_gene: TRBV12-3/TRBV12-4; d_gene: NA; CDR3aa: CASSSSGTHYGYTF; CDR3nt: TGTGCCAGCAGTTCCTCCGGGACACACTATGGCTACACCTTC
j_gene: TRBJ1-4; abundance: few; v_gene: TRBV25-1; d_gene: NA; CDR3aa: CASTPRGRSANEKLFF; CDR3nt: TGTGCCAGCACCCCCCGCGGCAGGTCAGCTAATGAAAAACTGTTTTTT
j_gene: TRBJ2-7; abundance: many; v_gene: TRBV20-1; d_gene: TRBD1; CDR3aa: CSASPGTGGPYEQYF; CDR3nt: TGCAGTGCTAGTCCCGGGACAGGGGGACCCTACGAGCAGTACTTC
j_gene: TRBJ2-1; abundance: many; v_gene: TRBV5-4; d_gene: NA; CDR3aa: CASSAKLAFNNEQFF; CDR3nt: TGTGCCAGCAGCGCTAAACTAGCATTTAACAATGAGCAGTTCTTC
j_gene: TRBJ2-3; abundance: NA; v_gene: TRBV10-3; d_gene: TRBD2; CDR3aa: CAATSGIGTDTQYF; CDR3nt: TGTGCCGCTACTAGCGGGATTGGCACAGATACGCAGTATTTT
j_gene: TRBJ2-2; abundance: NA; v_gene: TRBV2; d_gene: NA; CDR3aa: CASSEEGLKNTGELFF; CDR3nt: TGTGCCAGCAGTGAGGAAGGGCTCAAGAACACCGGGGAGCTGTTTTTT
j_gene: TRBJ2-6; abundance: many; v_gene: TRBV5-1; d_gene: NA; CDR3aa: CASSSVATSSGANVLTF; CDR3nt: TGCGCCAGCAGCTCCGTAGCCACCAGCTCTGGGGCCAACGTCCTGACTTTC
j_gene: TRBJ1-1; abundance: many; v_gene: TRBV28; d_gene: NA; CDR3aa: CASSLSSGSRAFF; CDR3nt: TGTGCCAGCAGCCTCAGCTCAGGGTCGAGAGCTTTCTTT
j_gene: TRBJ1-1; abundance: many; v_gene: TRBV7-9; d_gene: TRBD1; CDR3aa: CASSLGQGVEAFF; CDR3nt: TGTGCCAGCAGCTTAGGACAGGGGGTTGAAGCTTTCTTT
j_gene: TRBJ2-7; abundance: NA; v_gene: TRBV6-5; d_gene: NA; CDR3aa: CASSYYRSSYEQYF; CDR3nt: TGTGCCAGCAGTTATTACAGGAGCTCCTACGAGCAGTACTTC
j_gene: TRBJ2-7; abundance: few; v_gene: TRBV19; d_gene: NA; CDR3aa: CASSIAFPGHLPSYEQYF; CDR3nt: TGTGCCAGTAGTATAGCGTTTCCGGGACACCTACCTTCCTACGAGCAGTACTTC